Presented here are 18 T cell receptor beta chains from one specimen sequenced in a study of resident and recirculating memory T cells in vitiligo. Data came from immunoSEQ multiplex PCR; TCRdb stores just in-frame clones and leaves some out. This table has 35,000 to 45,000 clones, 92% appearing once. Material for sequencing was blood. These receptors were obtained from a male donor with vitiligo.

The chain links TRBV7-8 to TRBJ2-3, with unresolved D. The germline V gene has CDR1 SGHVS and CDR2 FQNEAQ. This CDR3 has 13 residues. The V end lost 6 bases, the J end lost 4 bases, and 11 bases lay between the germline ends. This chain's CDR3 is CASRLTNADTQYF. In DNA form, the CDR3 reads TGTGCCAGCAGGCTGACAAATGCAGATACGCAGTATTTT.

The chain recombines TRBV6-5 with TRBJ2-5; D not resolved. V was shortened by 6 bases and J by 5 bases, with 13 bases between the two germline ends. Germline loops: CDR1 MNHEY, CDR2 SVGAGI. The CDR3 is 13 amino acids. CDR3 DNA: TGTGCCAGCAGCTTACAAATGTGGGAGACCCAGTACTTC. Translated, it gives CASSLQMWETQYF.

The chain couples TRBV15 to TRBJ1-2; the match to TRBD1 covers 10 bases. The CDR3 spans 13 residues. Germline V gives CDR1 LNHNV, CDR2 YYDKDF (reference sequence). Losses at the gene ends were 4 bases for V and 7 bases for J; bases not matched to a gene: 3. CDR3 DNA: TGTGCCACCAGCACCGGGGACAGGGGTGGCTACACCTTC. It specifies CATSTGDRGGYTF. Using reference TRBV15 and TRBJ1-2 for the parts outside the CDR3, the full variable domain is DAMVIQNPRYQVTQFGKPVTLSCSQTLNHNVMYWYQQKSSQAPKLLFHYYDKDFNNEADTPDNFQSRRPNTSFCFLDIRSPGLGDTAMYLCATSTGDRGGYTFGSGTRLTVV.

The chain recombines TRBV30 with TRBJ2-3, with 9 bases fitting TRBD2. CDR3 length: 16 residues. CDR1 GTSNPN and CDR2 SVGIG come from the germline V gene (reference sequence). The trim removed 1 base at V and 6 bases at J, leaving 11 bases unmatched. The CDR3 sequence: CAWSAAPAGGLDTQYF. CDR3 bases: TGTGCCTGGAGTGCCGCCCCGGCGGGGGGGCTTGATACGCAGTATTTT.

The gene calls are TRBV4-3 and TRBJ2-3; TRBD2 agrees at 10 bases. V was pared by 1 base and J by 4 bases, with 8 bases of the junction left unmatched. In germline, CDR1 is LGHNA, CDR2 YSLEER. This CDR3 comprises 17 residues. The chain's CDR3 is CASSQGRAGGRPDTQYF. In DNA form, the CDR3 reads TGCGCCAGCAGCCAAGGGAGAGCGGGGGGGCGTCCAGATACGCAGTATTTT.

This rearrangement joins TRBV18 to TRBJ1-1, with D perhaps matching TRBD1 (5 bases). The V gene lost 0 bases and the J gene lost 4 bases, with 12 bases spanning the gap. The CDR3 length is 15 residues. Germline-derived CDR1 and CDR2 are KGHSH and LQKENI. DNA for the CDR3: TGTGCCAGCTCACCACCTGGGGGGGGAAGCACTGAAGCTTTCTTT. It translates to CASSPPGGGSTEAFF.

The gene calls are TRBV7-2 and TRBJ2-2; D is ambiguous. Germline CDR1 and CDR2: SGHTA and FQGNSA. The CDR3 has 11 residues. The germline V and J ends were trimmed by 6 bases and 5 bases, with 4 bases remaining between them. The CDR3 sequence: CASSSTGELFF. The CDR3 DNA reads TGTGCCAGCAGTTCTACCGGGGAGCTGTTTTTT.

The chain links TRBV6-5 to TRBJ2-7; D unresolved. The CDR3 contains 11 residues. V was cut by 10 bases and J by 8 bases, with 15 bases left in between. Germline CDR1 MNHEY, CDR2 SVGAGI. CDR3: CATTLLGQQYF. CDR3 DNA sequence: TGTGCCACTACACTTCTAGGTCAGCAGTACTTC.

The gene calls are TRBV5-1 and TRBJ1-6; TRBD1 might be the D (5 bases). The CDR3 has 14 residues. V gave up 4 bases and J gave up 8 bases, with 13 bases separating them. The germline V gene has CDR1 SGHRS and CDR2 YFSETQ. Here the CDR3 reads CASSPGTLDSPLHF. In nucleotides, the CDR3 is TGCGCCAGCAGCCCCGGGACTCTGGATTCACCCCTCCACTTT.

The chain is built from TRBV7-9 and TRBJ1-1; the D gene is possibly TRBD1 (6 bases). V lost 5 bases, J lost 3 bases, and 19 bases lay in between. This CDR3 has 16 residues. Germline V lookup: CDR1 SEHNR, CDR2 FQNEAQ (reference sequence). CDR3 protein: CASSLWDKQWDTEAFF. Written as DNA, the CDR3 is TGTGCCAGCAGCCTGTGGGACAAACAGTGGGACACTGAAGCTTTCTTT.

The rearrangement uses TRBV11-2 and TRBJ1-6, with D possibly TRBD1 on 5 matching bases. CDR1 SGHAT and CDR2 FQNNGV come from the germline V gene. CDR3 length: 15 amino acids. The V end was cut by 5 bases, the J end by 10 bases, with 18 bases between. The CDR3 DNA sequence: TGTGCCAGCAGCGCCCGGATCGGGGGAGGATCACCCCTCCACTTT. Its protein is CASSARIGGGSPLHF.

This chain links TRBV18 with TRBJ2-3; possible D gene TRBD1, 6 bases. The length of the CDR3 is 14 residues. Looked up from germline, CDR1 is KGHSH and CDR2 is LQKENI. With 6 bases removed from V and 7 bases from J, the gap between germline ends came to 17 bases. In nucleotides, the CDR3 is TGTGCCAGCTCCCCTGACAGGAGCCAAAATACGCAGTATTTT. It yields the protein CASSPDRSQNTQYF.

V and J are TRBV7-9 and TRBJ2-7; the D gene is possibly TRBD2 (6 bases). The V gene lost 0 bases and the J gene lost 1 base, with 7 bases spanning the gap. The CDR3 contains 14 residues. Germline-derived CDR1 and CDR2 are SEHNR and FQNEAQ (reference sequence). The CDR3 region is CASSLAGGSYEQYF. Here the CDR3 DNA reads TGTGCCAGCAGCTTAGCCGGGGGTTCCTACGAGCAGTACTTC.

CDR3 residues: CASSPLGGVTGTEAFF. The DNA for the CDR3 is TGTGCCAGCTCACCCTTGGGAGGGGTGACGGGCACTGAAGCTTTCTTT. The V and J genes are TRBV18 and TRBJ1-1; weak D call: TRBD1 (5 bases). In germline, CDR1 is KGHSH, CDR2 LQKENI. CDR3 length: 16 amino acids. Trimming removed 3 bases from V and 4 bases from J, with 18 bases in between.

The CDR3 region is CASSQENASGQGRHGYTF. CDR3 bases: TGCGCCAGCAGCCAAGAAAACGCGTCGGGACAGGGGAGGCATGGCTACACCTTC. V and J are TRBV4-3 and TRBJ1-2; 10 positions agree with TRBD1. CDR1 is LGHNA, CDR2 YSLEER, per germline. The trim removed 0 bases at V and 6 bases at J, leaving 13 bases unmatched. The CDR3 contains 18 residues.

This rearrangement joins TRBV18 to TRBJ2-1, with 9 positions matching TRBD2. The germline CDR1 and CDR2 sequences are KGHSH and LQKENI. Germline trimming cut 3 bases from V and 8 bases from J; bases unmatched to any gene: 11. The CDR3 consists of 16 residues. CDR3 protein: CASSPPGLAQSHEQFF. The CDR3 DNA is TGTGCCAGCTCACCGCCGGGACTAGCCCAGAGCCATGAGCAGTTCTTC.

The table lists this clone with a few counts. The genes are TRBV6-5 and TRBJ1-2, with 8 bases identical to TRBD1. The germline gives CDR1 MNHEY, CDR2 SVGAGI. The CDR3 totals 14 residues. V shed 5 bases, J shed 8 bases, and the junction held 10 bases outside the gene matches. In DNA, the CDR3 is TGTGCCAGCAGTCCTGATGGACAGGGTCGGGGCTACACCTTC. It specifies CASSPDGQGRGYTF.

The CDR3: CASSVLPGQGAYTF. In nucleotides, the CDR3 is TGTGCCAGCAGCGTACTGCCGGGACAGGGAGCATACACCTTC. The rearrangement uses TRBV7-3 and TRBJ1-2, with 9 bases identical to TRBD1. With V trimmed by 5 bases and J by 11 bases, 12 bases remained unmatched. Looked up from germline, CDR1 is SGHTA and CDR2 is FQGTGA. The CDR3 covers 14 residues.